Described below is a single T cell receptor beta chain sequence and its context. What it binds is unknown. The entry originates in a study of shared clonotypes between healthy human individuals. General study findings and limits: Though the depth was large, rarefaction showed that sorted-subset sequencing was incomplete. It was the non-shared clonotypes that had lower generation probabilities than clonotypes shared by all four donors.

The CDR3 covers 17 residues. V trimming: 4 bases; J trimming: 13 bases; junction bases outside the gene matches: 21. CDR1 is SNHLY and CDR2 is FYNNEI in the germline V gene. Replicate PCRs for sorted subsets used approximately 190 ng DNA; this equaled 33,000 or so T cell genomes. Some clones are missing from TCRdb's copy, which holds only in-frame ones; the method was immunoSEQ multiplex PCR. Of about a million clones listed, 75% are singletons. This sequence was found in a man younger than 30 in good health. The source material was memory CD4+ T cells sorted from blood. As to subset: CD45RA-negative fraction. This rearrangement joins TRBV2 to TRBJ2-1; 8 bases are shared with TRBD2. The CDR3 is CASSAVANWKRGTPQFF. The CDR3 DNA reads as TGTGCCAGCAGTGCGGTTGCAAATTGGAAGCGGGGGACCCCCCAGTTCTTC.